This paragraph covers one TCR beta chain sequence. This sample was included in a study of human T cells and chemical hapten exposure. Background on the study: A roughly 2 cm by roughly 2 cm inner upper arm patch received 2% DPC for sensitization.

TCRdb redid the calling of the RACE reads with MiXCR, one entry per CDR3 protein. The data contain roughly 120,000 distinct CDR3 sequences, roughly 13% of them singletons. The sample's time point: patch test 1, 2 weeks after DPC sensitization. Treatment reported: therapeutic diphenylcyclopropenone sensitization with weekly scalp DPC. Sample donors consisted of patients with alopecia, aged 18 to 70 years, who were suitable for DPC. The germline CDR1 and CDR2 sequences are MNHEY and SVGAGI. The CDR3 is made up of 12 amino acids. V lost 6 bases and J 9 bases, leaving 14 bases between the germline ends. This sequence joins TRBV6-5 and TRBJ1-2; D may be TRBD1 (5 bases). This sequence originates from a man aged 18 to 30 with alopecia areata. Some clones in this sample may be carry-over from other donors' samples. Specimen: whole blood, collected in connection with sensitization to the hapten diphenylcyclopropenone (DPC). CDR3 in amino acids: CASSQGPPRYTF. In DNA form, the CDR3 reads TGTGCCAGCAGCCAGGGACCCCCTCGCTACACCTTC.